These 12 T cell receptor beta chains came from one sample sequenced in a study of Ad26.COV2.S vaccination and SARS-CoV-2 variants. The method was immunoSEQ multiplex PCR; TCRdb's version includes in-frame clones alone and lacks a portion of them. The profile shows about 410,000 clones, about nine tenths of them singletons. Described treatment: approximately 18 received Ad26.COV2.S at low or high dose, single or two shots; about 5 received placebo; per-sample allocation not given. Sampling was performed 63 days after the first vaccine or placebo injection. This specimen consisted of peripheral blood, obtained in a trial of Ad26.COV2.S vaccine versus placebo. These receptors originate from a person aged 18-60 years who received the Ad26.COV2.S COVID-19 vaccine or a placebo.

The chain's CDR3 is CASSYLGGTVNSPLHF. The CDR3, as DNA: TGCGCCAGCAGCTACCTGGGGGGGACAGTTAATTCACCCCTCCACTTT. This chain links TRBV4-1 with TRBJ1-6, with 7 bases fitting TRBD1. Germline V lookup: CDR1 MGHRA, CDR2 YSYEKL. The CDR3 is 16 amino acids. Losses at the gene ends were 5 bases for V and 6 bases for J; bases not matched to a gene: 10.

This chain joins TRBV6-1 and TRBJ1-5; maybe TRBD1 (6 bases). Trimming shortened V by 0 bases and J by 1 base, and 16 bases separated the two germline ends. There are 18 residues in the CDR3. From germline, CDR1 is MNHNS and CDR2 SASEGT. The CDR3 DNA sequence: TGTGCCAGCAGTGAAGCGCATTCCGGGGGGGCGAGCAATCAGCCCCAGCATTTT. Its protein product is CASSEAHSGGASNQPQHF.

The chain combines TRBV15 with TRBJ2-2; D may be TRBD1 (7 bases). This CDR3 has 15 amino acids. From germline, CDR1 is LNHNV and CDR2 YYDKDF (reference sequence). Trimming pared 8 bases from V and 5 bases from J, leaving 18 bases between. The CDR3 here is CATHPDREETGELFF. CDR3 nucleotides: TGTGCCACCCACCCAGACAGGGAGGAGACCGGGGAGCTGTTTTTT.

This CDR3 is CASGGLGEQYF. DNA of the CDR3: TGCGCCAGCGGCGGACTCGGCGAGCAGTACTTC. The V gene is TRBV5-1, the J gene TRBJ2-7; TRBD2 is a possible D gene (5 bases). The CDR3 is made up of 11 amino acids. The V gene's germline CDR1 is SGHRS and CDR2 YFSETQ. V gave up 7 bases and J gave up 6 bases, with 11 bases separating them.

The V call is TRBV6-4, the J call TRBJ1-6, with TRBD1 matching over 8 bases. The CDR3 sequence is 17 residues long. Germline V lookup: CDR1 MRHNA, CDR2 SNTAGT. The J segment lost 10 bases and the V segment lost 0 bases, leaving 11 bases of the junction unmatched. CDR3 DNA sequence: TGTGCCAGCAGTGACTCTTTGACAGGGGCTTCTAACTCACCCCTCCACTTT. It encodes CASSDSLTGASNSPLHF.

The rearrangement joins TRBV7-6 to TRBJ2-7; 9 bases are shared with TRBD1. Germline CDR1 SGHVS, CDR2 FNYEAQ. The CDR3 runs 17 residues. J gave up 2 bases and V 1 base, and 9 bases lay outside the gene matches. For the CDR3, the DNA is TGTGCCAGCAGCTTAGGGCCCGGGACAGGGAAAGCCTACGAGCAGTACTTC. It translates to CASSLGPGTGKAYEQYF.

The rearrangement uses TRBV5-1 and TRBJ2-3; the match to TRBD2 covers 7 bases. Germline CDR1 SGHRS, CDR2 YFSETQ. Trimming cost V 4 bases and J 2 bases; bases outside gene matches: 10. There are 16 residues in the CDR3. CDR3 bases: TGCGCCAGCAGCACCGACGGCGGGGGATCCACAGATACGCAGTATTTT. Protein sequence: CASSTDGGGSTDTQYF.

The chain employs TRBV5-1 and TRBJ2-6, with 8 bases that match TRBD2. Germline CDR1 is SGHRS and CDR2 is YFSETQ. V dropped 4 bases and J dropped 1; count of bases not matched to a gene: 7. The CDR3 totals 17 residues. CDR3 sequence reads: CASSRGGAVSGANVLTF. Written as DNA, the CDR3 is TGCGCCAGCAGCCGGGGGGGAGCGGTGTCTGGGGCCAACGTCCTGACTTTC. Full variable domain (remainder filled in from reference TRBV5-1 and TRBJ2-6): KAGVTQTPRYLIKTRGQQVTLSCSPISGHRSVSWYQQTPGQGLQFLFEYFSETQRNKGNFPGRFSGRQFSNSRSEMNVSTLELGDSALYLCASSRGGAVSGANVLTFGAGSRLTVL.

The chain carries TRBV11-2 and TRBJ1-3; tentatively, D is TRBD1 (6 bases). CDR1 is SGHAT, CDR2 FQNNGV, per germline. CDR3 length: 13 amino acids. V shed 6 bases and J shed 7 bases, with 13 bases lying between them. CDR3 sequence reads: CASSSGTLNTIYF. DNA of the CDR3: TGTGCCAGCAGTTCCGGGACACTCAACACCATATATTTT.

The chain carries TRBV5-5 and TRBJ2-7; D is ambiguous. CDR3 length equals 13 residues. Germline CDR1 SGHKS, CDR2 YYEKEE (reference sequence). The V and J ends lost 4 bases and 3 bases respectively, with 11 bases between them. CDR3 loop: CASSRPPSYEQYF. The CDR3 DNA follows: TGTGCCAGCAGCCGCCCCCCGAGCTACGAGCAGTACTTC.

V gene TRBV3-1 (or the pseudogene TRBV3-2) combines with J gene TRBJ2-2; 13 bases agree with TRBD2. The CDR3 length is 19 residues. Losses at the gene ends were 4 bases for V and 0 bases for J; bases not matched to a gene: 8. The V gene's germline CDR1 is LGHDT and CDR2 YNNKEL (reference sequence). As DNA, the CDR3 is TGTGCCAGCAGCCGGCCCGGACTAGCGGGGGCCACGAACACCGGGGAGCTGTTTTTT. Translation: CASSRPGLAGATNTGELFF.

V is TRBV23-1 and J is TRBJ1-5; D gene ambiguous. TRBV23-1 belongs to the ORF category, with a function that is uncertain. Trimming shortened V by 2 bases and J by 0 bases, and 20 bases separated the two germline ends. The CDR3 contains 19 residues. DNA for the CDR3: TGCGCCAGCAGTCAAAGTGGTGATCCCCAACATCATAGCAATCAGCCCCAGCATTTT. Its protein is CASSQSGDPQHHSNQPQHF.